Sequencing of this T cell receptor beta chain was carried out in a study of blood T cell repertoires in COVID-19. Generated by immunoSEQ multiplex PCR, the TCRdb table keeps only in-frame clones and is missing some. The sample contains about 300,000 clones, about 85% of which appear only once. Everyone who took part was roughly 18 to 89 years old, and they came from about 23 US areas. This clone was seen just once. This sequence originates from a woman aged 30 to 39 who had recovered from COVID-19. Sequencing was done on a sample of PBMCs or T cells enriched from blood (not recorded which).

The CDR3 DNA reads as TGTGCCAGCTCACCACGGAGGTATTCTAGCACAGATACGCAGTATTTT. Translation: CASSPRRYSSTDTQYF. The chain uses TRBV18 and TRBJ2-3, with a tentative D call TRBD2 (5 bases). Germline loops: CDR1 KGHSH, CDR2 LQKENI. The CDR3 has 16 residues. Trimming took off 1 base at V and 0 bases at J, with 11 bases between the two ends. The full variable domain, in which reference TRBV18 and TRBJ2-3 provide the parts outside the CDR3, is NAGVMQNPRHLVRRRGQEARLRCSPMKGHSHVYWYRQLPEEGLKFMVYLQKENIIDESGMPKERFSAEFPKEGPSILRIQQVVRGDSAAYFCASSPRRYSSTDTQYFGPGTRLTVL.